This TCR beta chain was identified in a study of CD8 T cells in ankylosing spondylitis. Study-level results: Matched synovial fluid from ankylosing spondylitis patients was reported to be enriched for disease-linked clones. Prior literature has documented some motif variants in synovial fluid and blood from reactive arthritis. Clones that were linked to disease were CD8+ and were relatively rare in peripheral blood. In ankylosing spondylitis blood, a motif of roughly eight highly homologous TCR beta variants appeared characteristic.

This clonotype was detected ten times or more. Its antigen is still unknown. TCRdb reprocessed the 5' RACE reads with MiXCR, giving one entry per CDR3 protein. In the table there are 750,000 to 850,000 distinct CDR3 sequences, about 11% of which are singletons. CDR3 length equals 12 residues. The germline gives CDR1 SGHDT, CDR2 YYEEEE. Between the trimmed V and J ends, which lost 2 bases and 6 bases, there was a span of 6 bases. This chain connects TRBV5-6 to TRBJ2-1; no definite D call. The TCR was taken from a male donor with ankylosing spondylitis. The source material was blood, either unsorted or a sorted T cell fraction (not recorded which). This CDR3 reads CASSLSFNEQFF. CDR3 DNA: TGTGCCAGCAGCTTATCTTTCAATGAGCAGTTCTTC. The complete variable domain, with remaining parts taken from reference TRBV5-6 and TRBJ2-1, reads DAGVTQSPTHLIKTRGQQVTLRCSPKSGHDTVSWYQQALGQGPQFIFQYYEEEERQRGNFPDRFSGHQFPNYSSELNVNALLLGDSALYLCASSLSFNEQFFGPGTRLTVL.